This entry describes one T cell receptor beta chain. Its specificity is not known. The CDR3 is made up of 16 amino acids. Germline trimming cut 3 bases from V and 6 bases from J; bases unmatched to any gene: 12. Germline V gene data show CDR1 as PRHDT and CDR2 as FYEKMQ (reference sequence). This sample stems from a study of shared clonotypes between healthy human individuals. Assay: immunoSEQ multiplex PCR; the TCRdb copy retains only in-frame clones and omits some. Found here are 740,000 or so clones, roughly 73% of them singletons; the top ten hold 1.5% to 2%. Notes on the study in general: In having few donors, the study represented limited genetic and exposure-history diversity. In contrast to clonotypes shared by all four donors, non-shared clonotypes had lower generation probabilities. Generally, estimated richness proved larger in naive subsets than it did in memory subsets.

This sequence originates from a woman aged 30 to 39 in good health. This chain joins TRBV13 and TRBJ2-5; 8 bases are a match to TRBD1. Sample: memory CD4+ T cells sorted from blood. Subset noted: CD45RA-negative fraction. Here the CDR3 DNA reads TGTGCCAGCAGCTTTGGTGGGCAGGGGGCTTTAAAGACCCAGTACTTC. Translation gives CASSFGGQGALKTQYF. Combining the CDR3 with reference TRBV13 and TRBJ2-5 gives the whole variable domain AAGVIQSPRHLIKEKRETATLKCYPIPRHDTVYWYQQGPGQDPQFLISFYEKMQSDKGSIPDRFSAQQFSDYHSELNMSSLELGDSALYFCASSFGGQGALKTQYFGPGTRLLVL.